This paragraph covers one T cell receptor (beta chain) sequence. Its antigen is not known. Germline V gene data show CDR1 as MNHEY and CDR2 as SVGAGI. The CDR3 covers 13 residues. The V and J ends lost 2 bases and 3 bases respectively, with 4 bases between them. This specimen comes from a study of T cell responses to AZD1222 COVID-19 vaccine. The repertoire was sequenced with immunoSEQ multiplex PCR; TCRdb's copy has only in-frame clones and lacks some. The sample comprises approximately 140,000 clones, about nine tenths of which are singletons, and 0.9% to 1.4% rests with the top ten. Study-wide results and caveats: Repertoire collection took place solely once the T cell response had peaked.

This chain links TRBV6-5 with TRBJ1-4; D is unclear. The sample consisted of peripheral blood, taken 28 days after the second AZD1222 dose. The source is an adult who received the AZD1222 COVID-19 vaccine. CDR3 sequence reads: CASSYGSNEKLFF. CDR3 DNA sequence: TGTGCCAGCAGTTACGGTTCTAATGAAAAACTGTTTTTT.